This TCR beta chain was identified during a study of vaccination and CD4 T cells after COVID-19. Across the whole study: Median time from COVID diagnosis to post-COVID sampling was 101 days (35 to 161).

Germline CDR1 and CDR2: SGHVS and FNYEAQ. The CDR3 length is 16 residues. V was shortened by 1 base and J by 4 bases, with 14 bases between the two germline ends. Regarding the study as a whole: Spike mono-reactivity was shown by 304 of 307 vaccine-specific clones in convalescent patients.

Cultured CD4+ T-cell DNA underwent Oncomine TCR Beta short-read sequencing. TCRdb itself ran the PCR reads through MiXCR, one entry per CDR3 protein. The sample holds fewer than 8,500 distinct CDR3 sequences; just over 35% are singletons and the top ten take more than 25%. Treatment in this sample: roughly nine-day PBMC culture with coronavirus spike peptide pools or control peptides (ViraFEST assay). Prior to the COVID-19 pandemic (2011-2018), the unexposed donor's CD4+ T cells were collected. First, ViraFEST expanded antigen-specific T cells with peptide pools, and next it sequenced the TCRs. This clonotype has only a few counts. The antigen remains unidentified.

What was sequenced was CD4+ T cells from blood, cultured in vitro. The clonotype originates from a human donor in good health. The chain has TRBV7-6 and TRBJ1-5; D is unclear. For the CDR3, the DNA is TGTGCCAGCAGCTTAGATTCTAGTTGGGGTAATCAGCCCCAGCATTTT. This encodes CASSLDSSWGNQPQHF.